A selection of T cell receptor beta chains follows, all from one sample in a study of cytomegalovirus exposure and HLA in healthy donors. Clones were sequenced by immunoSEQ multiplex PCR, and TCRdb holds only the in-frame ones, with some missing. The sample lists around 150,000 clones; around 79% were seen once. The material sequenced was PBMCs. The receptors derive from a man in his forties or fifties in good health and CMV-seropositive. Both conserved end residues are part of each CDR3. The D gene is left open where the match is weak. Clone size is given for some rows only: seen once, a few or many times, or a class if the clone is expanded.

size: NA; J: TRBJ2-7; V: TRBV19; D: TRBD1; CDR3: CASSIQQGSYEQYF; DNA: TGTGCCAGTAGTATTCAACAGGGGAGTTACGAGCAGTACTTC
size: NA; J: TRBJ1-4; V: TRBV7-9; D: NA; CDR3: CASSSGGGDEKLFF; DNA: TGTGCCAGCAGCTCTGGGGGGGGCGATGAAAAACTGTTTTTT
size: NA; J: TRBJ2-7; V: TRBV29-1; D: NA; CDR3: CSVLATYEQYF; DNA: TGCAGCGTGCTCGCTACCTACGAGCAGTACTTC
size: NA; J: TRBJ2-7; V: TRBV5-1; D: NA; CDR3: CASSLAAGAVYEQYF; DNA: TGCGCCAGCAGCTTGGCGGCAGGCGCCGTCTACGAGCAGTACTTC
size: NA; J: TRBJ2-7; V: TRBV6-5; D: TRBD2; CDR3: CASSVTSGRHEQYF; DNA: TGTGCCAGCAGTGTGACTAGCGGGAGGCACGAGCAGTACTTC
size: NA; J: TRBJ1-2; V: TRBV4-1; D: NA; CDR3: CASSPSEGVNYGYTF; DNA: TGCGCCAGCAGCCCCTCAGAAGGAGTTAACTACGGCTACACCTTC
size: NA; J: TRBJ2-7; V: TRBV27; D: NA; CDR3: CASRPDRARGNEQYF; DNA: TGTGCCAGCAGGCCCGACCGGGCCCGCGGGAACGAGCAGTACTTC
size: NA; J: TRBJ2-1; V: TRBV10-1; D: TRBD2; CDR3: CASSHSGLAGNYNEQFF; DNA: TGCGCCAGCAGCCATTCCGGACTAGCGGGGAACTACAATGAGCAGTTCTTC
size: NA; J: TRBJ1-5; V: TRBV28; D: NA; CDR3: CASSFIGVPGNQPQHF; DNA: TGTGCCAGCAGTTTCATCGGGGTCCCGGGCAATCAGCCCCAGCATTTT
size: NA; J: TRBJ1-1; V: TRBV2; D: TRBD1; CDR3: CASSNPGTGGHMNTEAFF; DNA: TGTGCCAGCAGCAACCCCGGGACAGGGGGACATATGAACACTGAAGCTTTCTTT
size: NA; J: TRBJ1-4; V: TRBV28; D: NA; CDR3: CASSFRTTNEKLFF; DNA: TGTGCCAGCAGTTTCAGAACAACTAATGAAAAACTGTTTTTT
size: NA; J: TRBJ1-1; V: TRBV28; D: TRBD1; CDR3: CASGLQGPMNTEAFF; DNA: TGTGCCAGCGGCCTACAGGGGCCCATGAACACTGAAGCTTTCTTT
size: NA; J: TRBJ1-2; V: TRBV4-2; D: NA; CDR3: CASSQAFQYGYTF; DNA: TGTGCCAGCAGCCAAGCCTTCCAGTATGGCTACACCTTC
size: NA; J: TRBJ2-7; V: TRBV25-1; D: NA; CDR3: CASSQSGSSYEQYF; DNA: TGTGCCAGCAGTCAAAGCGGTTCCTCCTACGAGCAGTACTTC
size: NA; J: TRBJ2-2; V: TRBV19; D: TRBD1; CDR3: CASTQTGESNTGELFF; DNA: TGTGCCAGTACCCAGACAGGGGAGTCAAACACCGGGGAGCTGTTTTTT
size: NA; J: TRBJ1-1; V: TRBV5-6; D: NA; CDR3: CASSLAGNTEAFF; DNA: TGTGCCAGCAGCTTGGCGGGGAACACTGAAGCTTTCTTT
size: few; J: TRBJ1-5; V: TRBV28; D: TRBD1; CDR3: CASWDRGFQPQHF; DNA: TGTGCCTCCTGGGACAGGGGGTTTCAGCCCCAGCATTTT
size: NA; J: TRBJ2-2; V: TRBV28; D: NA; CDR3: CASIPPGNTGELFF; DNA: TGTGCCAGCATCCCCCCAGGGAACACCGGGGAGCTGTTTTTT
size: NA; J: TRBJ2-3; V: TRBV4-1; D: TRBD2; CDR3: CASSQVGSGTTDTQYF; DNA: TGCGCCAGCAGCCAAGTAGGTAGCGGGACCACAGATACGCAGTATTTT
size: NA; J: TRBJ1-2; V: TRBV28; D: NA; CDR3: CASSLFPRPLYTF; DNA: TGTGCCAGCAGTTTATTCCCGCGGCCGCTCTACACCTTC
size: NA; J: TRBJ1-1; V: TRBV7-9; D: TRBD1; CDR3: CASSGRGWHTEAFF; DNA: TGTGCCAGCAGCGGCAGGGGGTGGCACACTGAAGCTTTCTTT
size: NA; J: TRBJ2-7; V: TRBV5-6; D: NA; CDR3: CASSYPLREQYF; DNA: TGTGCCAGCAGCTATCCCCTTCGCGAGCAGTACTTC
size: few; J: TRBJ2-5; V: TRBV7-8; D: NA; CDR3: CASSQTGQRKGTQYF; DNA: TGTGCCAGCAGCCAGACTGGACAAAGAAAAGGGACCCAGTACTTC
size: NA; J: TRBJ2-3; V: TRBV7-2; D: NA; CDR3: CASSGVANTDTQYF; DNA: TGTGCCAGCAGCGGAGTGGCTAACACAGATACGCAGTATTTT
size: NA; J: TRBJ2-7; V: TRBV6-4; D: NA; CDR3: CASRSGRALSYEQYF; DNA: TGTGCCAGCAGGTCCGGGCGGGCCCTCTCCTACGAGCAGTACTTC
size: once; J: TRBJ2-2; V: TRBV6-5; D: NA; CDR3: CASSYGEDPGELFF; DNA: TGTGCCAGCAGTTACGGGGAGGACCCCGGGGAGCTGTTTTTT